The 20 T cell receptor beta chains presented below share a single source sample, sequenced in a study of read filtering for tumor transcriptome and immune sequencing. This library used around 400 ng RNA and molecular barcoded adaptors spanning alpha/delta and beta/gamma chains. TCRdb re-called the reads with MiXCR, one entry per CDR3 protein. The repertoire consists of about 35,000 distinct CDR3 sequences, with 14% occurring once and the leading ten covering approximately 6.5%. The source material was a population of CD138-negative cells sorted from bone marrow. The receptors were sampled from a donor aged 40 or older with multiple myeloma.

With regard to this clonotype: This may come from a read error, since a much larger clone is one base off. This rearrangement joins TRBV20-1 to TRBJ2-7; D not resolved. The CDR3 loop spans 12 amino acids. Germline CDR1 and CDR2: DFQATT and SNEGSKA (reference sequence). CDR3 sequence reads: CSATVDVYEQHF. DNA of the CDR3: TGCAGTGCCACGGTTGATGTCTACGAGCAGCACTTC.

This clonotype was seen many times. The rearrangement joins TRBV5-1 to TRBJ2-1; weak D call: TRBD1 (7 bases). With 0 bases removed from V and 3 bases from J, the gap between germline ends came to 13 bases. CDR3 length: 16 amino acids. In germline, CDR1 is SGHRS, CDR2 YFSETQ. The CDR3 protein is CASSLGAGQSYNEQFF. In DNA, the CDR3 is TGCGCCAGCAGCTTGGGCGCGGGACAGAGCTACAATGAGCAGTTCTTC.

This clonotype appeared many times. A read error may account for a junction end that differs from germline. The rearrangement uses TRBV7-9 and TRBJ1-1; no definite D call. The germline V gene has CDR1 SEHNR and CDR2 FQNEAQ (reference sequence). This CDR3 spans 15 amino acids. The CDR3 DNA follows: TGTGCCAGCAGCGACCAGGCTGCGGTTTACGGTGAAGCTTCCTTT. It is translated as CASSDQAAVYGEASF.

This clonotype occurred many times. One end of the junction fails to match germline, which may point to a read error. This chain's CDR3 is CASSLEGKTNEKRFF. Written as DNA, the CDR3 is TGTGCCAGCAGCTTAGAAGGGAAAACTAATGAAAAACGGTTTTTT. The rearrangement joins TRBV11-2 to TRBJ1-4; D ambiguous. This CDR3 is built from 15 residues. Germline CDR1 reads SGHAT; CDR2 reads FQNNGV.

This clonotype has at least ten counts. This chain links TRBV6-2 or TRBV6-3 with TRBJ2-5; D gene uncertain. V was pared by 5 bases and J by 2 bases, with 6 bases between. The CDR3 extends over 12 amino acids. Germline V gives CDR1 MNHEY, CDR2 SVGEGT. The CDR3 region is CASSNPQETQYF. The CDR3 nucleotides read TGTGCCAGCAGTAATCCACAAGAGACCCAGTACTTC.

This clonotype occurred many times. The chain employs TRBV2 and TRBJ1-1; D is perhaps TRBD1 (5 bases). V dropped 7 bases and J dropped 1 base, with 10 bases sitting between them. The length of the CDR3 is 13 residues. The germline V gene has CDR1 SNHLY and CDR2 FYNNEI. CDR3 amino acids: CASTPQGNTEAFF. CDR3 DNA sequence: TGTGCCAGCACACCCCAGGGGAACACTGAAGCTTTCTTT.

This clonotype came up once. One junction end disagrees with the germline gene, perhaps due to a read error. The chain links TRBV29-1 to TRBJ1-3; D is uncertain. The length of the CDR3 is 11 residues. Germline V gives CDR1 SQVTM, CDR2 ANQGSEA. CDR3 nucleotides: TGCAGCGTCCCGTTCAGAAACATCATATATTTT. Its translation: CSVPFRNIIYF.

This clonotype has at least ten counts. This sequence joins TRBV11-3 and TRBJ2-1; possibly TRBD1 for D (5 bases). The CDR3 consists of 15 residues. Trimming took 4 bases from V and 0 from J, leaving 10 bases between them. Germline V gene data show CDR1 as SGHNT and CDR2 as YENEEA. CDR3 sequence reads: CASSSRASSYNEQFF. The CDR3 DNA follows: TGTGCCAGCAGCTCCAGGGCTAGCTCCTACAATGAGCAGTTCTTC.

On this clonotype: A junction boundary mismatches the germline segment, possibly from a read error. This chain links TRBV3-1 with TRBJ1-1; D may be TRBD1 (6 bases). CDR3 size: 13 residues. CDR1 is LGHDT and CDR2 is YNNKEL in the germline V gene (reference sequence). The CDR3: CASRTDRNTEASF. In DNA, the CDR3 is TGTGCCAGCAGAACCGACAGGAATACTGAAGCTTCCTTT.

The sample holds many counts of this clonotype. The chain uses TRBV10-3 and TRBJ2-3; D is unresolved. Trimming took off 6 bases at V and 6 bases at J, with 7 bases between the two ends. Germline lookup yields CDR1 ENHRY and CDR2 SYGVKD. The CDR3 sequence is 11 residues long. The CDR3 DNA reads TGTGCCATCAGCGCCCTTGATACGCAGTATTTT. Its translation: CAISALDTQYF.

As regards this clonotype: Being one base from a much bigger clone, this may be a read error. The rearrangement joins TRBV10-3 to TRBJ1-1, with TRBD1 as a possible D gene (5 bases). From germline, CDR1 is ENHRY and CDR2 SYGVKD. The CDR3 is made up of 14 amino acids. The CDR3 bases are TGTGCCATCAGCTTCGGGGGATTGGGCACTGAAGCTGTCTTT. Translated, it gives CAISFGGLGTEAVF.

This clonotype was counted at least ten times. V usage is TRBV5-1 and J usage is TRBJ2-2; TRBD1 agrees at 10 bases. The ends lost 5 bases at V and 4 bases at J; junction bases unmatched: 2. CDR1 and CDR2 (germline): SGHRS, YFSETQ. This CDR3 is 14 amino acids long. CDR3 nucleotides: TGCGCCAGCAGAGGGACAGGGGTCACCGGGGAGCTGTTTTTT. Translating gives CASRGTGVTGELFF.

This clonotype was recorded at least ten times. The CDR3 DNA reads TGTGCCAGCAGAAGACCGGGCCGTAACACTGAAGCTTTCTTT. Translation gives CASRRPGRNTEAFF. The chain links TRBV7-2 to TRBJ1-1; no clear D. V was pared by 6 bases and J by 2 bases, with 13 bases between. Germline V gene data show CDR1 as SGHTA and CDR2 as FQGNSA. The CDR3 runs to 14 residues.

About this clonotype itself: Given a much more abundant clone one base away, this may be a read error. A read error is likely, as this CDR3 ends without the conserved phenylalanine or tryptophan. J is TRBJ2-7 and V is TRBV7-9; weak D call: TRBD2 (5 bases). CDR3 length: 14 amino acids. V shed 5 bases and J shed 2 bases, with 13 bases lying between them. Germline V gives CDR1 SEHNR, CDR2 FQNEAQ (reference sequence). The CDR3 DNA reads as TGTGCCAGCAGCCTGCGGACTGAGGCCTACGAGCAGTACCTC. This gives the protein CASSLRTEAYEQYL.

This clonotype was observed at least ten times. This may be a read error, as it is one base from a much larger clone. CDR3 region: CASSYGDRPGQFF. The CDR3 DNA is TGTGCCAGCAGTTACGGCGACAGACCTGGGCAGTTCTTC. V usage is TRBV6-6 and J usage is TRBJ2-1; D might be TRBD1 (5 bases). V was pared by 2 bases and J by 12 bases, with 14 bases between. The CDR3 spans 13 residues. The V gene's germline CDR1 is MNHNY and CDR2 SVGAGI (reference sequence).

Notes on this clonotype: A much larger clone differs from this one at a single base, so this may be a read error. The chain uses TRBV6-5 and TRBJ1-5, with no clear D. Trimming pared 8 bases from V and 8 bases from J, leaving 10 bases between. Germline CDR1 is MNHEY and CDR2 is SVGAGI. The length of the CDR3 is 11 residues. This CDR3 reads CASGPGEPQHF. The CDR3 nucleotides read TGTGCCAGCGGGCCAGGAGAGCCCCAGCATTTT.

In this sample, this clonotype turned up many times. The rearrangement uses TRBV5-8 and TRBJ2-6; D is unclear. The CDR3 runs to 15 residues. CDR1 is SGHTS, CDR2 YDEGEE, per germline. Trimming took 4 bases from V and 1 from J, leaving 9 bases between them. CDR3 protein: CASSLFGSGANVLTF. CDR3 DNA sequence: TGTGCCAGCAGCCTCTTCGGATCTGGGGCCAACGTCCTGACTTTC.

This clonotype was observed at least ten times. CDR3 protein: CASSLLGQAPYEQYF. CDR3 bases: TGTGCCAGCAGTTTATTGGGGCAAGCCCCCTACGAGCAGTACTTC. The chain combines TRBV27 with TRBJ2-7; D possibly corresponds to TRBD1 (5 bases). Germline V gene data show CDR1 as MNHEY and CDR2 as SMNVEV (reference sequence). The CDR3 spans 15 residues. V was cut by 1 base and J by 2 bases, with 12 bases left in between.

Ten or more counts support this clonotype. This chain connects TRBV6-2 or TRBV6-3 to TRBJ1-4; D not certain. Per the germline V gene, CDR1 is MNHEY and CDR2 is SVGEGT. The CDR3 has 13 residues. V was clipped by 7 bases and J by 6 bases, with 12 bases between them. Here the CDR3 reads CASMFKADEKLFF. DNA for the CDR3: TGTGCCAGCATGTTTAAGGCGGATGAAAAACTGTTTTTT.

This clonotype was observed at least ten times. The CDR3 nucleotides read TGCGCCAGCAGTGGGACAGGGCTAGGTGAGCAGTTCTTC. This encodes CASSGTGLGEQFF. The V call is TRBV10-1, the J call TRBJ2-1; 8 bases line up with TRBD1. CDR1 is WNHNN and CDR2 is SYGVQD in the germline V gene (reference sequence). V trimming: 4 bases; J trimming: 9 bases; junction bases outside the gene matches: 5. The CDR3 consists of 13 residues.